The 11 T cell receptor beta chains reported below all come from one sample, sequenced in a study of blood T cell repertoires in COVID-19. The table came from immunoSEQ multiplex PCR; TCRdb's copy has only in-frame clones and leaves some out. The sample yields approximately 160,000 clones, 90% to 95% seen once. The sequenced material came from peripheral blood. The receptors come from a man aged 45-60 years with acute or convalescent COVID-19.

The chain carries TRBV7-9 and TRBJ2-7, with 7 positions matching TRBD1. Unmatched junction bases numbered 6, after V lost 5 bases and J lost 2 bases. Germline CDR1 is SEHNR and CDR2 is FQNEAQ (reference sequence). This CDR3 spans 14 amino acids. CDR3 bases: TGTGCCAGCAGCCCCGGGACAGTTGCCTACGAGCAGTACGTC. This sequence encodes CASSPGTVAYEQYV.

A few counts support this clone. The CDR3 is CASSPYPGNYGYTF. CDR3 DNA sequence: TGTGCCAGCAGCCCCTACCCGGGGAACTATGGCTACACCTTC. V and J are TRBV7-2 and TRBJ1-2; no definite D call. The length of the CDR3 is 14 residues. Germline-derived CDR1 and CDR2 are SGHTA and FQGNSA. V dropped 5 bases and J dropped 2 bases, with 12 bases sitting between them.

This sequence joins TRBV27 and TRBJ2-1; a possible D gene is TRBD1 (5 bases). Germline V gene lookup returns CDR1 MNHEY and CDR2 SMNVEV (reference sequence). The V end lost 3 bases, the J end lost 7 bases, and 13 bases lay between the germline ends. CDR3 size: 14 residues. CDR3 nucleotide sequence: TGTGCCAGCAGTTTCCCTGGACAAGTTAATGAGCAGTTCTTC. Its translation is CASSFPGQVNEQFF.

This clone has only a few counts. The V gene is TRBV19, the J gene TRBJ1-2; D gene uncertain. Trimming left V 3 bases short and J 4 bases short, with 9 bases between. This CDR3 comprises 13 residues. Germline CDR1 is LNHDA and CDR2 is SQIVND (reference sequence). In DNA, the CDR3 is TGTGCCAGTAGTATGGCCTCGCCCTATGGCTACACCTTC. Translated: CASSMASPYGYTF.

The DNA for the CDR3 is TGTGCCAGCAGTTACCTAAGCTCCTACAATGAGCAGTTCTTC. Translation: CASSYLSSYNEQFF. The chain has TRBV6-6 and TRBJ2-1; D call uncertain. The CDR3 sequence is 14 residues long. CDR1 is MNHNY, CDR2 SVGAGI, per germline (reference sequence). Trimming shortened V by 2 bases and J by 0 bases, and 5 bases separated the two germline ends.

The rearrangement links TRBV28 to TRBJ1-2; D is unresolved. This CDR3 has 11 amino acids. The V end lost 2 bases, the J end lost 7 bases, and 5 bases lay between the germline ends. The V gene's germline CDR1 is MDHEN and CDR2 SYDVKM. CDR3 sequence (DNA): TGTGCCAGCAGTTTAGCGGGTGGCTACACCTTC. Translating gives CASSLAGGYTF.

This sequence joins TRBV27 and TRBJ1-6; D ambiguous. There are 16 residues in the CDR3. CDR1 MNHEY and CDR2 SMNVEV come from the germline V gene (reference sequence). Deletions cut 3 bases from V and 2 bases from J, with 11 bases between. CDR3 region: CASSLTPEAYNSPLHF. The CDR3 DNA is TGTGCCAGCAGTTTGACCCCAGAGGCCTATAATTCACCCCTCCACTTT.

This chain joins TRBV18 and TRBJ2-3; the match to TRBD2 covers 13 bases. The V segment lost 5 bases and the J segment 6 bases; nucleotides outside the gene matches: 5. Germline assignment: CDR1 KGHSH and CDR2 LQKENI. This CDR3 spans 15 amino acids. The CDR3 loop reads CASSNGLAGADTQYF. The CDR3 nucleotides read TGTGCCAGCTCAAACGGACTAGCGGGGGCCGATACGCAGTATTTT. Supplemented by reference TRBV18 and TRBJ2-3, the full variable domain reads NAGVMQNPRHLVRRRGQEARLRCSPMKGHSHVYWYRQLPEEGLKFMVYLQKENIIDESGMPKERFSAEFPKEGPSILRIQQVVRGDSAAYFCASSNGLAGADTQYFGPGTRLTVL.

This clone was observed a single time. This chain joins TRBV11-3 and TRBJ2-3, with 8 bases fitting TRBD2. In germline, CDR1 is SGHNT, CDR2 YENEEA. The CDR3 is 13 residues long. V shed 4 bases, J shed 3 bases, and the junction held 0 bases outside the gene matches. CDR3 DNA sequence: TGTGCCAGCAGCTCGGGGGGGACAGATACGCAGTATTTT. It yields the protein CASSSGGTDTQYF.

J is TRBJ2-5 and V is TRBV7-9; 7 nucleotides agree with TRBD2. This CDR3 comprises 13 residues. V trimming: 7 bases; J trimming: 5 bases; junction bases outside the gene matches: 7. CDR1 and CDR2 (germline): SEHNR, FQNEAQ (reference sequence). The CDR3 DNA reads TGTGCCAGCACCCCTTGGGGGGGTGAGACCCAGTACTTC. The encoded protein is CASTPWGGETQYF.

This rearrangement joins TRBV28 to TRBJ2-1; TRBD1 might be the D (5 bases). Germline V gene sequence: CDR1 MDHEN, CDR2 SYDVKM. The CDR3 extends over 15 amino acids. The V gene lost 6 bases and the J gene lost 2 bases, with 14 bases spanning the gap. CDR3: CASSPQVAPYNEQFF. The CDR3, as DNA: TGTGCCAGCAGCCCACAGGTTGCCCCCTACAATGAGCAGTTCTTC.